Presented here are 6 T cell receptor beta chains from one specimen sequenced in a study of blood T cell repertoires in COVID-19. The protocol was immunoSEQ multiplex PCR, while the TCRdb copy is restricted to in-frame clones and leaves out a portion. The sample consists of some 240,000 clones, approximately 89% of them appearing once. Sequenced sample: peripheral blood. These receptors were collected from a middle-aged woman who had recovered from COVID-19.

This sequence joins TRBV19 and TRBJ2-3; 7 bases fit TRBD2. Unmatched junction bases numbered 7, after V lost 9 bases and J lost 1 base. Per the germline V gene, CDR1 is LNHDA and CDR2 is SQIVND (reference sequence). This CDR3 region has 14 residues. DNA of the CDR3: TGTGCCAGCTCCATAACTAGCGGCACAGATACGCAGTATTTT. This sequence encodes CASSITSGTDTQYF.

In its sample, this clone was seen once. This chain links TRBV29-1 with TRBJ2-3, with D perhaps matching TRBD1 (5 bases). The CDR3 has 14 amino acids. The germline V gene encodes CDR1 SQVTM and CDR2 ANQGSEA. V was pared by 6 bases and J by 6 bases, with 19 bases between. The CDR3 loop is CSVKRGSTVDTQYF. The CDR3 DNA reads as TGCAGCGTGAAAAGGGGCAGCACAGTCGATACGCAGTATTTT.

The chain is built from TRBV2 and TRBJ2-7; a possible D gene is TRBD1 (6 bases). The germline V and J ends were trimmed by 1 base and 5 bases, with 15 bases remaining between them. Germline V CDR1 and CDR2: SNHLY, FYNNEI. This CDR3 spans 15 amino acids. The CDR3 region has the DNA TGTGCCAGCAGTGAAGTTACAGGGAGTAACAACGAGCAGTACTTC. It encodes CASSEVTGSNNEQYF.

This clone was seen only a few times. The chain employs TRBV28 and TRBJ1-5, with D perhaps matching TRBD1 (6 bases). With 2 bases removed from V and 2 bases from J, the gap between germline ends came to 10 bases. The CDR3 has 15 amino acids. Germline V gene lookup returns CDR1 MDHEN and CDR2 SYDVKM. The CDR3 bases are TGTGCCAGCAGTTTAACAGGGTCGGGCAATCAGCCCCAGCATTTT. Translating it yields CASSLTGSGNQPQHF.

This chain connects TRBV6-1 to TRBJ2-1; the match to TRBD2 covers 7 bases. J lost 7 bases, V lost 3 bases, and 9 bases had no gene match. Germline CDR1 is MNHNS and CDR2 is SASEGT. The CDR3 consists of 15 residues. The CDR3: CASSEIAGVGNEQFF. Written as DNA, the CDR3 is TGTGCCAGCAGTGAGATTGCGGGAGTGGGAAATGAGCAGTTCTTC.

CDR3: CASSPPGQGGTEAFF. CDR3 DNA sequence: TGTGCCAGCAGCCCACCGGGACAGGGAGGCACTGAAGCTTTCTTT. The gene calls are TRBV6-5 and TRBJ1-1; 9 bases align to TRBD1. The ends lost 6 bases at V and 4 bases at J; junction bases unmatched: 9. There are 15 residues in the CDR3. Germline loops: CDR1 MNHEY, CDR2 SVGAGI.